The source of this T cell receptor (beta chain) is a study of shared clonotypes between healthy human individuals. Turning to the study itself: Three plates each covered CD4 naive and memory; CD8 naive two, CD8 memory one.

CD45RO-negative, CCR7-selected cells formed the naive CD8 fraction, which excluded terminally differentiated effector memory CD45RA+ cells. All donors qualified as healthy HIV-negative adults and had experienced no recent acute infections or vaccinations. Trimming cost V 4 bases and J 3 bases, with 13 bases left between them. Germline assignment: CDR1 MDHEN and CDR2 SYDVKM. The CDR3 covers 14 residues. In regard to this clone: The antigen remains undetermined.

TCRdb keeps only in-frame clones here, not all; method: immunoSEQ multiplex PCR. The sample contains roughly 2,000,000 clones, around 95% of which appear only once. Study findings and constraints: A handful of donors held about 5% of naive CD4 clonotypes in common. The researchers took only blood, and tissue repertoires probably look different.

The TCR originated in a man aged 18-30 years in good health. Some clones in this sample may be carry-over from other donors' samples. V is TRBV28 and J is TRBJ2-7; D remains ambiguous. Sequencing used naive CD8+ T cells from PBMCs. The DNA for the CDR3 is TGTGCCAGCAGTTCGACTGCTTGGATCTACGAGCAGTACTTC. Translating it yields CASSSTAWIYEQYF.